Listed below are T cell receptor beta chains from one sample, sequenced in a study of beta chain features in type 1 diabetes. The repertoire was sequenced with immunoSEQ multiplex PCR; TCRdb's copy has only in-frame clones and lacks some. The sample has fewer than 65,000 clones, around 63% seen once. The sequencing sample was made of Tregs from blood. The receptors derive from a woman aged 18-29 years in good health. Both conserved end residues are part of each CDR3. Each record gives: V gene, D gene, J gene, clone size, CDR3 DNA, CDR3 protein. D genes are given only for firm matches. Rows may omit the clone size; those that give it use once, few, many or a size class.

V: TRBV5-4
D: TRBD2
J: TRBJ2-1
size: .
DNA: TGTGCCAGCAGCTTGGCCGGGACTAGGGGTCGCGAGCAGTTCTTC
CDR3: CASSLAGTRGREQFF

V: TRBV7-2
D: .
J: TRBJ1-2
size: .
DNA: TGTGCCAGCAGCCTACAGCTCGCAGGGTCGGGCTACACCTTC
CDR3: CASSLQLAGSGYTF

V: TRBV5-1
D: .
J: TRBJ2-1
size: .
DNA: TGCGCCAGCAGCTTGGATGTAGCGGCCAATGAGCAGTTCTTC
CDR3: CASSLDVAANEQFF

V: TRBV27
D: .
J: TRBJ2-6
size: .
DNA: TGTGCCAGCAGCCCTTTTAGGGGTCCTGGGGCCAACGTCCTGACTTTC
CDR3: CASSPFRGPGANVLTF

V: TRBV6-6
D: TRBD1
J: TRBJ1-5
size: .
DNA: TGTGCCAGCAGTTACAAGGGGGCCTTCAATCAGCCCCAGCATTTT
CDR3: CASSYKGAFNQPQHF

V: TRBV7-2
D: TRBD1
J: TRBJ1-1
size: once
DNA: TGTGCCAGCAGCTTCTTAACAGGGGGAGCTTTCTTT
CDR3: CASSFLTGGAFF

V: TRBV20-1
D: .
J: TRBJ1-2
size: .
DNA: TGCAGTGTCAGGGTAGTGGATGGCTACACCTTC
CDR3: CSVRVVDGYTF

V: TRBV7-6
D: TRBD1
J: TRBJ2-7
size: .
DNA: TGTGCCAGCAGCTTACACTCTCCGCAGGGGGTCTACGAGCAGTACTTC
CDR3: CASSLHSPQGVYEQYF

V: TRBV7-8
D: .
J: TRBJ1-2
size: few
DNA: TGTGCCAGCAGCTTAGCGGGCCAAGGGAGATACTATGGCTACACCTTC
CDR3: CASSLAGQGRYYGYTF

V: TRBV5-1
D: TRBD1
J: TRBJ2-7
size: .
DNA: TGCGCCAGCAGCTTGATCCCGGGACAGGGGGCCGAAGAGTTCTCCTACGAGCAGTACTTC
CDR3: CASSLIPGQGAEEFSYEQYF

V: TRBV2
D: .
J: TRBJ2-3
size: .
DNA: TGTGCCAGCAGCCGAGGGAGCACAGATACGCAGTATTTT
CDR3: CASSRGSTDTQYF

V: TRBV7-8
D: .
J: TRBJ2-1
size: .
DNA: TGTGCCAGCAGCCTTATCCAGCGAGGATTCTCCTACAATGAGCAGTTCTTC
CDR3: CASSLIQRGFSYNEQFF

V: TRBV4-3
D: .
J: TRBJ1-5
size: few
DNA: TGCGCCAGCAGCCAAGATCTATCAGGAGGGGTTAGGCAGCCCCAGCATTTT
CDR3: CASSQDLSGGVRQPQHF

V: TRBV9
D: TRBD1
J: TRBJ2-5
size: .
DNA: TGTGCCAGCAGCGCGCGACAGGGGTCAGGGGAGACCCAGTACTTC
CDR3: CASSARQGSGETQYF

V: TRBV7-3
D: TRBD2
J: TRBJ2-6
size: .
DNA: TGTGCCAGCAGCCCCGGACTAGCGGGGTCCTCTGGGGCCAACGTCCTGACTTTC
CDR3: CASSPGLAGSSGANVLTF

V: TRBV5-1
D: .
J: TRBJ2-5
size: .
DNA: TGCGCCAGCAGCTTGGTTCAGGGAGGAGGAGAGACCCAGTACTTC
CDR3: CASSLVQGGGETQYF

V: TRBV30
D: TRBD1
J: TRBJ1-2
size: .
DNA: TGTGCCTGGAGTGCAGGACAGGGGGTCTATGGCTACACCTTC
CDR3: CAWSAGQGVYGYTF

V: TRBV11-1
D: .
J: TRBJ2-4
size: .
DNA: TGTGCCAGCAGCTTTCGGGCGGCAGCGGAAAACATTCAGTACTTC
CDR3: CASSFRAAAENIQYF

V: TRBV10-3
D: TRBD2
J: TRBJ2-1
size: .
DNA: TGTGCCATCAGTGGAGGGACTAGCGGGAACTTCAATGAGCAGTTCTTC
CDR3: CAISGGTSGNFNEQFF

V: TRBV7-2
D: .
J: TRBJ1-2
size: once
DNA: TGTGCCAGCAGCTTAACCGAACTCTCGGGGAGCTACACCTTC
CDR3: CASSLTELSGSYTF

V: TRBV19
D: TRBD1
J: TRBJ1-2
size: .
DNA: TGTGCCAGTAGTATATGGCCGGGACAGGATAGATCGGCCTATGGCTACACCTTC
CDR3: CASSIWPGQDRSAYGYTF

V: TRBV30
D: .
J: TRBJ2-6
size: once
DNA: TGTGCCATGGGACTTCTCAAGGGGGCCAACGTCCTGACTTTC
CDR3: CAMGLLKGANVLTF

V: TRBV29-1
D: TRBD1
J: TRBJ2-5
size: few
DNA: TGCAGCGTGGGGACAGTTCAAGAGACCCAGTACTTC
CDR3: CSVGTVQETQYF

V: TRBV9
D: TRBD2
J: TRBJ2-3
size: .
DNA: TGTGCCAGCAGCCTCTCCCCAACTAGCGGGGGCGATACGCAGTATTTT
CDR3: CASSLSPTSGGDTQYF

V: TRBV4-2
D: .
J: TRBJ1-1
size: few
DNA: TGTGCCAGCAGCCAAGACAGGGACACTGAAGCTTTCTTT
CDR3: CASSQDRDTEAFF

V: TRBV5-1
D: .
J: TRBJ2-7
size: .
DNA: TGCGCCAGCTGTCCGGGGGTTACTTCCTACGAGCAGTACTTC
CDR3: CASCPGVTSYEQYF

V: TRBV5-1
D: .
J: TRBJ2-3
size: .
DNA: TGCGCCAGCACTCCGACTCGCAATCCTTTTAATACGCAGTATTTT
CDR3: CASTPTRNPFNTQYF

V: TRBV2
D: TRBD2
J: TRBJ2-5
size: .
DNA: TGTGCCACGAAACGGGCTAGCGGGCCAATGGAGACCCAGTACTTC
CDR3: CATKRASGPMETQYF

V: TRBV18
D: .
J: TRBJ2-1
size: .
DNA: TGTGCCAGCTCACCACTTTTCGTCGGCGCTAGCCTCAGTCGTGAGCAGTTCTTC
CDR3: CASSPLFVGASLSREQFF

V: TRBV7-3
D: .
J: TRBJ1-1
size: .
DNA: TGTGCCAGCAGACAGGGTAAGGGCGTAAACACTGAAGCTTTCTTT
CDR3: CASRQGKGVNTEAFF

V: TRBV7-9
D: .
J: TRBJ2-1
size: .
DNA: TGTGCCAGCAGCTTCACTATGGATGAGCAGTTCTTC
CDR3: CASSFTMDEQFF

V: TRBV5-1
D: .
J: TRBJ2-1
size: .
DNA: TGCGCCAGCAGCTTGGAAGCTAGGTCCCCCAATGAGCAGTTCTTC
CDR3: CASSLEARSPNEQFF

V: TRBV5-1
D: .
J: TRBJ2-3
size: .
DNA: TGCGCCAGCAGCTCCGGTACAGGAGATACGCAGTATTTT
CDR3: CASSSGTGDTQYF

V: TRBV7-3
D: .
J: TRBJ1-1
size: few
DNA: TGTGCCAGCAGCCCCCAGGGGAACACTGAAGCTTTCTTT
CDR3: CASSPQGNTEAFF

V: TRBV5-5
D: TRBD1
J: TRBJ1-1
size: .
DNA: TGTGCCAGCAGCTCCAGGGGGCTTACTGAAGCTTTCTTT
CDR3: CASSSRGLTEAFF

V: TRBV19
D: .
J: TRBJ1-2
size: .
DNA: TGTGCCAGTAACCTGGTGGGCAGCTCCTACGCTAACTATGGCTACACCTTC
CDR3: CASNLVGSSYANYGYTF

V: TRBV11-1
D: .
J: TRBJ2-7
size: .
DNA: TGTGCCAGCAGCCACGACTGGAGCTCCTACGAGCAGTACTTC
CDR3: CASSHDWSSYEQYF

V: TRBV7-6
D: TRBD2
J: TRBJ2-1
size: .
DNA: TGTGCCAGCAGCCCGGCGTTAGCGGGGTACAATGAGCAGTTCTTC
CDR3: CASSPALAGYNEQFF

V: TRBV7-2
D: TRBD2
J: TRBJ2-3
size: .
DNA: TGTGCCAGCAGCTTACAGGCTAGCGGGTCTCTAGCTACGCAGTATTTT
CDR3: CASSLQASGSLATQYF

V: TRBV4-2
D: .
J: TRBJ1-4
size: .
DNA: TGTGCCAGCAGCCTTGGGGGCGGAGATGAAAAACTGTTTTTT
CDR3: CASSLGGGDEKLFF

V: TRBV14
D: .
J: TRBJ1-1
size: .
DNA: TGTGCCAGCAGCCGGCACAGGGCTACGAACACTGAAGCTTTCTTT
CDR3: CASSRHRATNTEAFF

V: TRBV6-1
D: TRBD1
J: TRBJ1-1
size: .
DNA: TGTGCCAGCAGACCCGACAGGGGGTGGGGTGAAGCTTTCTTT
CDR3: CASRPDRGWGEAFF

V: TRBV5-1
D: TRBD1
J: TRBJ1-3
size: once
DNA: TGCGCCAGCAGCTTGTACCCCCACGGACAGGGGAGCTTCTCAGGAAACACCATATATTTT
CDR3: CASSLYPHGQGSFSGNTIYF

V: TRBV6-1
D: TRBD1
J: TRBJ2-2
size: .
DNA: TGTGCCAGCAGTCCACAGGGGGACACCGGGGAGCTGTTTTTT
CDR3: CASSPQGDTGELFF

V: TRBV5-6
D: TRBD1
J: TRBJ1-6
size: few
DNA: TGTGCCAGCAGCCCGGATACAGGGGGTGATTCACCCCTCCACTTT
CDR3: CASSPDTGGDSPLHF

V: TRBV7-2
D: TRBD1
J: TRBJ2-7
size: .
DNA: TGTGCCAGCAGCTTAGGGACAGGGGGCGGGTACGAGCAGTACTTC
CDR3: CASSLGTGGGYEQYF

V: TRBV5-1
D: .
J: TRBJ2-1
size: .
DNA: TGCGCCAGCAGCTTGGCGGGGACTCTGGGGAATGAGCAGTTCTTC
CDR3: CASSLAGTLGNEQFF

V: TRBV30
D: .
J: TRBJ1-4
size: .
DNA: TGTGCCTGGAGCGGAAAGATGCCAGGAAGATTGTTTTTT
CDR3: CAWSGKMPGRLFF

V: TRBV13
D: .
J: TRBJ2-1
size: .
DNA: TGTGCCAGCAGCATTCCTCCCTACAATGAGCAGTTCTTC
CDR3: CASSIPPYNEQFF

V: TRBV27
D: .
J: TRBJ1-2
size: once
DNA: TGTGCCAGCAGTTCCTCTCTGACATGGAACTATGGCTACACCTTC
CDR3: CASSSSLTWNYGYTF

V: TRBV7-2
D: TRBD1
J: TRBJ1-4
size: .
DNA: TGTGCCAGCAGCCGGGACAGGGGCGAAGAAAAACTGTTTTTT
CDR3: CASSRDRGEEKLFF

V: TRBV19
D: TRBD1
J: TRBJ2-7
size: .
DNA: TGTGCCAGTAGTATCCAGGACAGGAGTTCCTACGAGCAGTACTTC
CDR3: CASSIQDRSSYEQYF

V: TRBV7-2
D: .
J: TRBJ2-7
size: .
DNA: TGTGCCAGCAGCCCCGGCCCTAGATCGGTCGAGCAGTACTTC
CDR3: CASSPGPRSVEQYF

V: TRBV7-2
D: .
J: TRBJ1-2
size: few
DNA: TGTGCCAGCAGTTGGGACAATAACTATGGCTACACCTTC
CDR3: CASSWDNNYGYTF

V: TRBV9
D: TRBD1
J: TRBJ2-5
size: .
DNA: TGTGCCAGCAGCGAAGCCCCGACAGGGCTACCCCCTGGGGGGACCCAGTACTTC
CDR3: CASSEAPTGLPPGGTQYF

V: TRBV5-1
D: TRBD2
J: TRBJ2-5
size: .
DNA: TGCGCCAGCAGCTTGGACTGGGCGGGGGGCCTCCAAGAGACCCAGTACTTC
CDR3: CASSLDWAGGLQETQYF

V: TRBV5-1
D: TRBD2
J: TRBJ2-3
size: .
DNA: TGCGCCAGCAGCTCCTTAGCGGGGGGCACAGATACGCAGTATTTT
CDR3: CASSSLAGGTDTQYF

V: TRBV27
D: .
J: TRBJ2-7
size: .
DNA: TGTGCCAGCAGCCGGGACTTCTACGAGCAGTACTTC
CDR3: CASSRDFYEQYF